This TCR beta chain was recovered during a study of spatial heterogeneity in lung cancer. The CDR3 length is 13 residues. Germline CDR1 GTSNPN, CDR2 SVGIG (reference sequence). V was trimmed by 5 bases and J by 2 bases, leaving 9 bases between them. This clonotype was observed a few times. TCR cDNA molecules each had a unique molecular identifier. TCRdb analysed the 5' RACE reads with MiXCR anew, one entry per CDR3 protein. Counted here are around 47,000 distinct CDR3 sequences, about 7.4% occurring once; the ten biggest clones make up around 38%. Regarding time point: blood at routine non-recurrence follow-up after resection. Whole RNA, isolated from tumor, nontumor lung or frozen PBMC, was sequenced without prior sorting.

The sequencing used PBMCs, collected at follow-up. The chain couples TRBV30 to TRBJ2-2, with D unclear. This clonotype originated in a female donor with early-stage non-small cell lung cancer. The CDR3 loop reads CAWAGFNTGELFF. CDR3 bases: TGTGCCTGGGCAGGATTCAACACCGGGGAGCTGTTTTTT.